The 2 T cell receptor beta chains given below trace back to one sample, sequenced in a study of T cells in narcolepsy. The repertoire was sequenced with immunoSEQ multiplex PCR; TCRdb's copy has only in-frame clones and lacks some. This table holds around 34,000 clones, around 79% found once. Source material: memory (CD45RA-) CD4+ T cells from blood. These receptors all come from a human donor in good health.

The rearrangement uses TRBV5-1 and TRBJ1-6, with 9 positions matching TRBD1. The V gene end was trimmed by 4 bases and the J gene end by 6 bases; junction bases not matched to a gene: 8. The CDR3 is 16 residues long. Germline CDR1 is SGHRS and CDR2 is YFSETQ. This CDR3 is CASSAGQGSPNSPLHF. CDR3 nucleotide sequence: TGCGCCAGCAGCGCGGGACAGGGCTCCCCTAATTCACCCCTCCACTTT.

The chain combines TRBV19 with TRBJ1-2, with 9 bases that match TRBD1. Per germline, CDR1 LNHDA and CDR2 SQIVND (reference sequence). This CDR3 spans 16 amino acids. J gave up 2 bases and V 7 bases, and 11 bases lay outside the gene matches. The CDR3 DNA is TGTGCCAGTACCCCGGGACAGGGTGATTCAAACTATGGCTACACCTTC. Translated, it gives CASTPGQGDSNYGYTF.